One sample yielded the 27 T cell receptor beta chains listed below, sequenced in a study of cytomegalovirus exposure and HLA in healthy donors. The PCR was carried out with 60 Vbeta primers and 13 Jbeta primers. Using immunoSEQ multiplex PCR, the repertoire was profiled, and TCRdb retains in-frame clones only, with some absent. The table lists some 110,000 clones, 73% of them singletons. The sequenced material came from PBMCs. Receptor source: a man in his sixties in good health and CMV-seropositive.

The gene calls are TRBV7-6 and TRBJ2-7; 10 bases line up with TRBD1. The trim removed 5 bases at V and 6 bases at J, leaving 19 bases unmatched. The CDR3 contains 18 residues. Germline CDR1 and CDR2: SGHVS and FNYEAQ. CDR3 loop: CASSLLPGVGTGVSEQYF. Here the CDR3 DNA reads TGTGCCAGCAGCCTACTTCCAGGGGTTGGGACAGGGGTGTCCGAGCAGTACTTC.

This clone showed up just once. The rearrangement joins TRBV7-9 to TRBJ1-5; D gene uncertain. The CDR3 is made up of 14 amino acids. V lost 1 base and J 3 bases, leaving 7 bases between the germline ends. CDR1 is SEHNR and CDR2 is FQNEAQ in the germline V gene (reference sequence). The CDR3 DNA reads as TGTGCCAGCAGCTTAGACGGTGACAATCAGCCCCAGCATTTT. Residues: CASSLDGDNQPQHF.

This clone has only a few counts. The chain carries TRBV6-6 and TRBJ1-6; D is ambiguous. There are 9 residues in the CDR3. Trimming removed 11 bases from V and 10 bases from J, with 6 bases in between. CDR1 and CDR2 from the germline V gene are MNHNY and SVGAGI (reference sequence). CDR3 DNA sequence: TGTGCCTCGGGATCACCCCTCCACTTT. Its protein product is CASGSPLHF.

V gene TRBV10-3 combines with J gene TRBJ1-1, with 8 nucleotides matching TRBD1. This CDR3 contains 14 residues. The germline V gene has CDR1 ENHRY and CDR2 SYGVKD. V lost 6 bases, J lost 6 bases, and 9 bases stayed unmatched. The CDR3, as DNA: TGTGCCATCAGATTCAAACAGGGGGAGGCTGAAGCTTTCTTT. It encodes CAIRFKQGEAEAFF.

The chain employs TRBV5-1 and TRBJ2-5, with D tentatively TRBD2 (6 bases). V lost 0 bases and J 5 bases, leaving 8 bases between the germline ends. Germline lookup yields CDR1 SGHRS and CDR2 YFSETQ. The CDR3 has 13 amino acids. The CDR3 loop is CASSLGRDETQYF. CDR3 bases: TGCGCCAGCAGCTTGGGGAGGGACGAGACCCAGTACTTC.

The rearrangement links TRBV6-5 to TRBJ2-2; D is uncertain. Germline CDR1 MNHEY, CDR2 SVGAGI. The CDR3 consists of 14 residues. Between the trimmed V and J ends, which lost 2 bases and 3 bases, there was a span of 7 bases. Here the CDR3 reads CASSYGQYTGELFF. CDR3 DNA: TGTGCCAGCAGTTACGGGCAGTACACCGGGGAGCTGTTTTTT.

The chain has TRBV10-1 and TRBJ1-1, with D maybe TRBD1 (6 bases). CDR1 is WNHNN and CDR2 is SYGVQD in the germline V gene (reference sequence). The CDR3 loop spans 15 amino acids. Trimming stripped 0 bases from V and 1 base from J, with 9 bases between. This CDR3 reads CASSESGAKNTEAFF. CDR3 DNA sequence: TGCGCCAGCAGTGAGTCGGGGGCAAAGAACACTGAAGCTTTCTTT.

The chain couples TRBV6-4 to TRBJ2-3, with D possibly matching TRBD1 (6 bases). Germline V gene sequence: CDR1 MRHNA, CDR2 SNTAGT. The CDR3 contains 19 residues. The V end was cut by 7 bases, the J end by 6 bases, with 32 bases between. CDR3 DNA sequence: TGTGCCAGCATGGTAGTAATAACGGAGGAACAGGGAAGGAGGGATACGCAGTATTTT. Translating gives CASMVVITEEQGRRDTQYF.

This CDR3 reads CASSAGGLGDTQYF. In DNA, the CDR3 is TGTGCCAGCAGCGCGGGGGGGCTTGGAGATACGCAGTATTTT. The chain carries TRBV9 and TRBJ2-3; 8 bases match TRBD2. CDR1 and CDR2 (germline): SGDLS, YYNGEE. J was trimmed by 5 bases and V by 3 bases; bases with no gene match: 5. The CDR3 is made up of 14 amino acids.

V usage is TRBV10-3 and J usage is TRBJ1-5, with D possibly being TRBD1 (6 bases). There are 14 residues in the CDR3. Trimming pared 10 bases from V and 2 bases from J, leaving 15 bases between. The germline CDR1 and CDR2 sequences are ENHRY and SYGVKD. CDR3 residues: CATTSPGGNQPQHF. In nucleotides, the CDR3 is TGTGCCACCACGTCCCCAGGGGGCAATCAGCCCCAGCATTTT.

The DNA of the CDR3 is TGCGCCAGCAGCCAAAAAGATATAGTCGCAGATACGCAGTATTTT. Residues: CASSQKDIVADTQYF. The rearrangement uses TRBV4-1 and TRBJ2-3, with no clear D. Trimming took off 2 bases at V and 4 bases at J, with 13 bases between the two ends. Germline V gene sequence: CDR1 MGHRA, CDR2 YSYEKL. There are 15 residues in the CDR3.

This chain connects TRBV7-3 to TRBJ2-7, with D perhaps matching TRBD2 (6 bases). Trimming took 0 bases from V and 2 from J, leaving 11 bases between them. This CDR3 is built from 15 residues. Germline V gene data show CDR1 as SGHTA and CDR2 as FQGTGA. CDR3 DNA: TGTGCCAGCAGCTTAACGGCGGGACCTGCCTACGAGCAGTACTTC. Protein sequence: CASSLTAGPAYEQYF.

The chain recombines TRBV6-1 with TRBJ2-3; D remains unclear. The CDR3 extends over 12 amino acids. V dropped 2 bases and J dropped 6 bases, with 6 bases sitting between them. The germline V gene encodes CDR1 MNHNS and CDR2 SASEGT. The CDR3 here is CASSETRDTQYF. DNA of the CDR3: TGTGCCAGCAGTGAAACCCGGGATACGCAGTATTTT.

The chain joins TRBV9 to TRBJ2-1; D possibly corresponds to TRBD1 (5 bases). Per the germline V gene, CDR1 is SGDLS and CDR2 is YYNGEE. Trimming left V 0 bases short and J 7 bases short, with 5 bases between. This CDR3 spans 12 amino acids. The DNA for the CDR3 is TGTGCCAGCAGCGTAGAGGGGAATGAGCAGTTCTTC. Translation gives CASSVEGNEQFF.

J is TRBJ1-1 and V is TRBV29-1; D is unresolved. Germline CDR1 reads SQVTM; CDR2 reads ANQGSEA. Trimming took 6 bases from V and 0 from J, leaving 8 bases between them. The CDR3 contains 12 residues. CDR3 region: CSVRSMNTEAFF. The CDR3 region has the DNA TGCAGCGTGAGGAGCATGAACACTGAAGCTTTCTTT.

The chain couples TRBV7-3 to TRBJ2-2, with 12 nucleotides matching TRBD2. Unmatched junction bases numbered 11, after V lost 5 bases and J lost 7 bases. This CDR3 contains 17 residues. CDR1 is SGHTA and CDR2 is FQGTGA in the germline V gene. CDR3 coding DNA: TGTGCCAGCAGCCTCCAGACTAGCGGGGGAGGTGGCGGGGAGCTGTTTTTT. Its protein product is CASSLQTSGGGGGELFF.

The gene calls are TRBV7-9 and TRBJ1-4; TRBD1 agrees at 10 bases. This CDR3 is 13 amino acids long. Trimming cost V 5 bases and J 7 bases; bases outside gene matches: 1. CDR1 SEHNR and CDR2 FQNEAQ come from the germline V gene (reference sequence). Here the CDR3 DNA reads TGTGCCAGCAGCCGGACAGGGGGTGAAAAACTGTTTTTT. Its protein is CASSRTGGEKLFF.

The CDR3: CASRPGGEDEKLFF. The CDR3 DNA follows: TGTGCCAGTCGTCCAGGGGGCGAAGATGAAAAACTGTTTTTT. The chain joins TRBV2 to TRBJ1-4; TRBD1 agrees at 8 bases. The CDR3 consists of 14 residues. The germline V gene encodes CDR1 SNHLY and CDR2 FYNNEI. Germline trimming cut 9 bases from V and 6 bases from J; bases unmatched to any gene: 9.

The J gene is TRBJ2-5, the V gene TRBV28; 8 bases agree with TRBD2. With V trimmed by 6 bases and J by 1 base, 7 bases remained unmatched. CDR3 size: 15 residues. CDR1 is MDHEN and CDR2 is SYDVKM in the germline V gene. CDR3 DNA: TGTGCCAGCAGCTCTAGGCGGGGGGCCCAAGAGACCCAGTACTTC. It specifies CASSSRRGAQETQYF.

Only one count was recorded for this clone. The chain uses TRBV14 and TRBJ2-5, with TRBD2 matching 9 bases. The CDR3 has 14 amino acids. V was pared by 0 bases and J by 7 bases, with 3 bases of the junction left unmatched. CDR1 is SGHDN and CDR2 is FVKESK in the germline V gene. Written as DNA, the CDR3 is TGTGCCAGCAGCCAAGAGTTTAGCGGGGGGACCCAGTACTTC. Translating it yields CASSQEFSGGTQYF. Together with reference TRBV14 and TRBJ2-5, the CDR3 gives the full variable domain: EAGVTQFPSHSVIEKGQTVTLRCDPISGHDNLYWYRRVMGKEIKFLLHFVKESKQDESGMPNNRFLAERTGGTYSTLKVQPAELEDSGVYFCASSQEFSGGTQYFGPGTRLLVL.

In its sample, this clone was seen once. V usage is TRBV7-3 and J usage is TRBJ1-2; 7 bases fit TRBD1. V shed 5 bases and J 13 bases; nucleotides not matched to a gene: 10. Germline assignment: CDR1 SGHTA and CDR2 FQGTGA. This CDR3 comprises 12 residues. The CDR3 is CASSPGTALLTF. CDR3 DNA: TGTGCCAGCAGCCCCGGGACAGCCCTTCTCACCTTC.

V and J are TRBV2 and TRBJ2-7; possibly TRBD1 for D (6 bases). The CDR3 extends over 13 amino acids. V shed 5 bases and J shed 12 bases, with 20 bases lying between them. Per the germline V gene, CDR1 is SNHLY and CDR2 is FYNNEI. The CDR3 nucleotides are TGTGCCAGCAGTAGGACAGACCCTCGGCTTAGGTACTTC. The encoded protein is CASSRTDPRLRYF.

The chain couples TRBV9 to TRBJ1-4; tentatively, D is TRBD1 (6 bases). The V and J ends lost 0 bases and 5 bases respectively, with 17 bases between them. The CDR3 consists of 17 residues. The germline V gene encodes CDR1 SGDLS and CDR2 YYNGEE. The CDR3 region is CASSVDSGGANNEKLFF. The CDR3 region has the DNA TGTGCCAGCAGCGTAGATTCGGGGGGGGCGAACAATGAAAAACTGTTTTTT.

This clone was observed a handful of times. The genes are TRBV14 and TRBJ1-1; the D is unclear. The CDR3 covers 13 residues. Trimming removed 4 bases from V and 0 bases from J, with 6 bases in between. Germline CDR1 and CDR2: SGHDN and FVKESK. The CDR3 region is CASSPRLNTEAFF. In nucleotides, the CDR3 is TGTGCCAGCAGCCCGCGGTTGAACACTGAAGCTTTCTTT.

The chain uses TRBV29-1 and TRBJ2-5; D perhaps matches TRBD1 (6 bases). Trimming removed 1 base at V and 5 bases at J, with 8 bases between. The CDR3 contains 12 residues. Germline loops: CDR1 SQVTM, CDR2 ANQGSEA. The CDR3 DNA reads TGCAGCGTTGAAGCAGGGGTTGAGACCCAGTACTTC. The encoded protein is CSVEAGVETQYF.

The rearrangement uses TRBV12-5 and TRBJ1-6, with a weak D call TRBD1 (5 bases). V was cut by 7 bases and J by 11 bases, with 9 bases left in between. The CDR3 extends over 11 amino acids. In germline, CDR1 is LGHNT, CDR2 FRNRAP. The CDR3 is CASVPGAPLHF. CDR3 nucleotide sequence: TGTGCTAGTGTCCCGGGGGCACCCCTCCACTTT. The variable domain in full, with the rest retrieved from reference TRBV12-5 and TRBJ1-6, is DARVTQTPRHKVTEMGQEVTMRCQPILGHNTVFWYRQTMMQGLELLAYFRNRAPLDDSGMPKDRFSAEMPDATLATLKIQPSEPRDSAVYFCASVPGAPLHFGNGTRLTVT.

The chain links TRBV4-2 to TRBJ2-2; TRBD2 agrees at 10 bases. The germline V gene has CDR1 LGHNA and CDR2 YNFKEQ. V was pared by 1 base and J by 7 bases, with 9 bases of the junction left unmatched. The CDR3 is made up of 17 amino acids. In nucleotides, the CDR3 is TGTGCCAGCAGCCAAGGGAAGCGGGGGGGCTCGATCGGGGAGCTGTTTTTT. Translation: CASSQGKRGGSIGELFF.